Sequencing of this TCR beta chain was carried out in a study of T cells after yellow fever vaccination. At the level of the study: Fractions containing few cells were prepared with SMART-Seq v4 Ultra Low Input. Whole-study findings and limits: On re-exposure, the response was weaker but peaked faster, at day 5 versus 15. Some clonotypes were seen in both the CD4 and the CD8 compartments. These made up a small share and likely arose from convergent recombination.

A single record per CDR3 protein comes from TCRdb applying MiXCR to the 5' RACE reads. The data hold roughly 520,000 distinct CDR3 sequences, with 21% observed a single time. Trimming pared 2 bases from V and 1 base from J, leaving 11 bases between. The germline V gene has CDR1 KGHSH and CDR2 LQKENI. This CDR3 region has 15 residues. A word on this clonotype: Its antigen is still unknown.

This specimen was PBMCs, taken roughly 23 days after the first yellow fever vaccination. V usage is TRBV18 and J usage is TRBJ1-1; possible D gene TRBD1, 5 bases. The clonotype originates from a man aged 18 to 29 who received the YFV17D yellow fever vaccine. CDR3 sequence: CASSPGPGENTEAFF. In nucleotides, the CDR3 is TGTGCCAGCTCACCAGGCCCGGGGGAGAACACTGAAGCTTTCTTT.